These 25 T cell receptor beta chains were all obtained from the same sample, sequenced in a study of T cell changes during pregnancy in multiple sclerosis (dated by TCRdb to between 2018 and 2021). Library construction relied on the immunoSEQ multiplex PCR assay. As stored in TCRdb, this immuneACCESS dataset retains in-frame rearrangements with V and J assigned. A fraction of the clones does not appear; measured against another copy, unresolved V genes explain less than half of the discrepancy, and the remainder lacks a known reason. The sample table records roughly 48,000 clones; around 90% of these occur just once. In total, the top ten clones hold less than 1.5% of the sample. Sequencing used CD4+ T cells from peripheral blood mononuclear cells, obtained in the second trimester of pregnancy. The receptor set was obtained from a female donor with multiple sclerosis, enrolled in a pregnancy study.

The gene calls are TRBV9 and TRBJ2-7; possible D gene TRBD1, 6 bases. Germline-derived CDR1 and CDR2 are SGDLS and YYNGEE. The CDR3 totals 14 residues. Deletions cut 2 bases from V and 5 bases from J, with 14 bases between. CDR3 amino acids: CASSVSQGTNEQYF. DNA of the CDR3: TGTGCCAGCAGCGTTTCACAGGGCACCAACGAGCAGTACTTC.

The gene calls are TRBV5-6 and TRBJ2-5; 7 nucleotides line up with TRBD2. In germline, CDR1 is SGHDT, CDR2 YYEEEE. V trimming: 0 bases; J trimming: 5 bases; junction bases outside the gene matches: 10. CDR3 size: 16 residues. The CDR3 DNA reads TGTGCCAGCAGCTTGGGGCGTGGGAGGGCCTGGGAGACCCAGTACTTC. Its translation is CASSLGRGRAWETQYF.

The chain links TRBV27 to TRBJ1-4, with 9 bases lining up with TRBD1. CDR1 and CDR2 (germline): MNHEY, SMNVEV (reference sequence). Trimming at V came to 8 bases and at J to 6 bases, leaving 7 bases not matched to a gene. The CDR3 covers 14 residues. The CDR3 DNA sequence: TGTGCCAGCCGCGGGGGACAGGGCCATGAAAAACTGTTTTTT. Amino acids: CASRGGQGHEKLFF.

This clone was recorded once. The chain carries TRBV19 and TRBJ1-3; 12 positions agree with TRBD1. The junction had 11 bases not matched to a gene; V was cut back by 10 bases and J by 4 bases. Germline V gives CDR1 LNHDA, CDR2 SQIVND (reference sequence). This CDR3 is 16 amino acids long. In DNA form, the CDR3 reads TGTGCCACCCGGGGTTTGGGACAGGGGGCAGGAAACACCATATATTTT. Residues: CATRGLGQGAGNTIYF.

The genes are TRBV9 and TRBJ1-5; 7 bases match TRBD1. J was trimmed by 2 bases and V by 5 bases; bases with no gene match: 4. This CDR3 contains 14 residues. Germline V gives CDR1 SGDLS, CDR2 YYNGEE. The CDR3 loop reads CASSRQGGNQPQHF. In DNA form, the CDR3 reads TGTGCCAGCAGTCGCCAGGGGGGCAATCAGCCCCAGCATTTT.

The gene calls are TRBV27 and TRBJ2-7, with 8 nucleotides matching TRBD1. Trimming cost V 2 bases and J 2 bases; bases outside gene matches: 2. The CDR3 is 14 amino acids. Germline lookup yields CDR1 MNHEY and CDR2 SMNVEV (reference sequence). For the CDR3, the DNA is TGTGCCAGCAGTTTAACGGACAGGGCCTACGAGCAGTACTTC. Protein: CASSLTDRAYEQYF.

This clone was counted a few times. The rearrangement uses TRBV18 and TRBJ1-1, with 8 bases fitting TRBD1. J lost 4 bases, V lost 10 bases, and 5 bases had no gene match. The CDR3 loop spans 12 amino acids. In germline, CDR1 is KGHSH, CDR2 LQKENI. The CDR3 DNA is TGTGCCACCCGACAGGGGACCACTGAAGCTTTCTTT. It codes for CATRQGTTEAFF.

The V and J genes are TRBV5-6 and TRBJ2-7; 7 nucleotides line up with TRBD2. The germline V gene has CDR1 SGHDT and CDR2 YYEEEE. J lost 0 bases, V lost 1 base, and 4 bases had no gene match. The CDR3 loop spans 15 amino acids. The DNA of the CDR3 is TGTGCCAGCAGCTTGTCGCGGGGGTACTCCTACGAGCAGTACTTC. Translating gives CASSLSRGYSYEQYF.

The V gene is TRBV7-2, the J gene TRBJ2-7; tentative D call: TRBD1 (5 bases). Trimming cost V 1 base and J 3 bases, with 10 bases left between them. The CDR3 totals 14 residues. The germline V gene encodes CDR1 SGHTA and CDR2 FQGNSA. CDR3 loop: CASSLGVTGYEQYF. DNA for the CDR3: TGTGCCAGCAGCTTAGGGGTCACAGGCTACGAGCAGTACTTC. Supplemented by reference TRBV7-2 and TRBJ2-7, the full variable domain reads GAGVSQSPSNKVTEKGKDVELRCDPISGHTALYWYRQSLGQGLEFLIYFQGNSAPDKSGLPSDRFSAERTGGSVSTLTIQRTQQEDSAVYLCASSLGVTGYEQYFGPGTRLTVT.

The genes are TRBV2 and TRBJ1-2; TRBD1 is a possible D gene (6 bases). This CDR3 is 13 amino acids long. The germline V and J ends were trimmed by 4 bases and 2 bases, with 8 bases remaining between them. Germline lookup yields CDR1 SNHLY and CDR2 FYNNEI. CDR3 sequence: CASSGRGNYGYTF. The CDR3 coding sequence is TGTGCCAGCAGTGGCAGGGGAAACTATGGCTACACCTTC.

V and J are TRBV7-3 and TRBJ2-3; 7 bases align to TRBD2. Per the germline V gene, CDR1 is SGHTA and CDR2 is FQGTGA. This CDR3 has 16 residues. Trimming took 5 bases from V and 2 from J; bases not matched to a gene: 10. The CDR3 loop reads CASSPHGGSNTDTQYF. DNA for the CDR3: TGTGCCAGCAGCCCCCACGGGGGGTCCAACACAGATACGCAGTATTTT.

The chain uses TRBV7-2 and TRBJ2-1; TRBD2 matches at 7 bases. CDR3 length: 14 amino acids. CDR1 SGHTA and CDR2 FQGNSA come from the germline V gene. The J segment lost 2 bases and the V segment lost 5 bases, leaving 3 bases of the junction unmatched. Here the CDR3 DNA reads TGTGCCAGCAGCGCGGGGGTGACCTACAATGAGCAGTTCTTC. Its translation is CASSAGVTYNEQFF.

This rearrangement joins TRBV4-2 to TRBJ2-3, with 12 bases identical to TRBD2. This CDR3 is built from 20 residues. Germline-derived CDR1 and CDR2 are LGHNA and YNFKEQ. The trim removed 0 bases at V and 1 base at J, leaving 11 bases unmatched. As DNA, the CDR3 is TGTGCCAGCAGCCAAGAAGAAGGGCTAGCGGGAGGGCCGGGCACAGATACGCAGTATTTT. It encodes CASSQEEGLAGGPGTDTQYF.

The chain is built from TRBV5-4 and TRBJ2-5, with D possibly matching TRBD2 (5 bases). V lost 4 bases and J 11 bases, leaving 21 bases between the germline ends. Per germline, CDR1 SGHNT and CDR2 YYREEE (reference sequence). This CDR3 has 14 residues. The DNA for the CDR3 is TGTGCCAGCAGCCTGGAAGGAGCTGCCGGGGAGCAGTACTTC. Protein sequence: CASSLEGAAGEQYF. Using reference TRBV5-4 and TRBJ2-5 for the parts outside the CDR3, the full variable domain is ETGVTQSPTHLIKTRGQQVTLRCSSQSGHNTVSWYQQALGQGPQFIFQYYREEENGRGNFPPRFSGLQFPNYSSELNVNALELDDSALYLCASSLEGAAGEQYFGPGTRLLVL.

The gene calls are TRBV5-1 and TRBJ2-1, with 15 bases lining up with TRBD2. Germline V gene lookup returns CDR1 SGHRS and CDR2 YFSETQ. After removal of 4 bases from V and 7 bases from J, the junction contained 3 bases not matched to a gene. This CDR3 is 15 amino acids long. The CDR3 sequence is CASSRTSGRGNEQFF. Here the CDR3 DNA reads TGCGCCAGCAGCCGGACTAGCGGGAGGGGAAATGAGCAGTTCTTC.

The chain employs TRBV18 and TRBJ2-3; D possibly corresponds to TRBD1 (6 bases). V was clipped by 3 bases and J by 5 bases, with 21 bases between them. CDR1 is KGHSH and CDR2 is LQKENI in the germline V gene. The CDR3 extends over 17 amino acids. DNA of the CDR3: TGTGCCAGCTCACCTTTCGACGGCCCCAGGGGCCAAGATACGCAGTATTTT. Translating gives CASSPFDGPRGQDTQYF.

The rearrangement uses TRBV18 and TRBJ1-1; a possible D gene is TRBD1 (6 bases). Trimming removed 5 bases at V and 4 bases at J, with 11 bases between. Germline values: CDR1 KGHSH, CDR2 LQKENI. The CDR3 runs to 13 residues. The CDR3: CASSEGGVTEAFF. Here the CDR3 DNA reads TGTGCCAGCTCAGAGGGGGGGGTCACTGAAGCTTTCTTT.

The chain recombines TRBV7-2 with TRBJ2-1, with a possible D match to TRBD2 (7 bases). Trimming stripped 8 bases from V and 7 bases from J, with 9 bases between. Germline-derived CDR1 and CDR2 are SGHTA and FQGNSA. The CDR3 has 11 residues. DNA of the CDR3: TGTGCCAGCCGGGGGGCTAATGAGCAGTTCTTC. Its translation: CASRGANEQFF.

In its sample, this clone was seen a few times. This rearrangement joins TRBV5-3 to TRBJ2-7; 10 nucleotides align to TRBD2. TRBV5-3 is an ORF, and what it does is uncertain. V shed 7 bases, J shed 5 bases, and the junction held 9 bases outside the gene matches. This CDR3 is 14 amino acids long. This CDR3 reads CARGPSGRDDEQYF. As DNA, the CDR3 is TGTGCCAGAGGGCCTAGCGGGAGAGATGACGAGCAGTACTTC.

This chain connects TRBV7-7 to TRBJ2-5; TRBD1 aligns across 11 bases. This CDR3 spans 14 amino acids. V shed 5 bases and J 3 bases; nucleotides not matched to a gene: 2. Germline assignment: CDR1 SSHAT and CDR2 FNYEAQ (reference sequence). The CDR3 protein is CASSRDRGKETQYF. The DNA of the CDR3 is TGTGCCAGCAGCCGGGACAGGGGGAAAGAGACCCAGTACTTC.

CDR3 residues: CASSLSRDSGRAQTYNEQFF. The CDR3 DNA reads TGTGCCAGCAGTTTATCGAGGGATAGCGGGAGGGCCCAAACCTACAATGAGCAGTTCTTC. The rearrangement links TRBV27 to TRBJ2-1, with 11 bases aligning to TRBD2. The CDR3 length is 20 residues. The germline V gene encodes CDR1 MNHEY and CDR2 SMNVEV (reference sequence). The V segment lost 0 bases and the J segment 2 bases; nucleotides outside the gene matches: 12.

The chain couples TRBV7-2 to TRBJ2-1; tentatively, D is TRBD2 (6 bases). CDR1 SGHTA and CDR2 FQGNSA come from the germline V gene. Trimming stripped 1 base from V and 5 bases from J, with 9 bases between. The CDR3 has 14 amino acids. The CDR3 loop reads CASSLVLANNEQFF. In nucleotides, the CDR3 is TGTGCCAGCAGCTTAGTACTAGCCAACAATGAGCAGTTCTTC.

The chain uses TRBV28 and TRBJ2-5; possible D gene TRBD1, 6 bases. Germline V gene lookup returns CDR1 MDHEN and CDR2 SYDVKM. The CDR3 totals 13 residues. V lost 5 bases, J lost 0 bases, and 7 bases lay in between. The CDR3 here is CASSTGNQETQYF. The CDR3 nucleotides are TGTGCCAGCAGTACAGGGAACCAAGAGACCCAGTACTTC.

The chain carries TRBV6-6 and TRBJ2-5; D is possibly TRBD2 (6 bases). CDR3 length: 15 residues. Germline values: CDR1 MNHNY, CDR2 SVGAGI (reference sequence). V dropped 7 bases and J dropped 2 bases, with 17 bases sitting between them. CDR3 loop: CASINGGGGQETQYF. DNA of the CDR3: TGTGCCAGCATAAATGGGGGAGGTGGACAAGAGACCCAGTACTTC.

DNA of the CDR3: TGCGCCAGCAGCTTGGCTCTCCGCGGGGATACGCAGTATTTT. Its translation: CASSLALRGDTQYF. V is TRBV5-1 and J is TRBJ2-3, with D perhaps matching TRBD2 (5 bases). V dropped 0 bases and J dropped 6 bases, with 11 bases sitting between them. Germline CDR1 and CDR2: SGHRS and YFSETQ. CDR3 length: 14 amino acids.